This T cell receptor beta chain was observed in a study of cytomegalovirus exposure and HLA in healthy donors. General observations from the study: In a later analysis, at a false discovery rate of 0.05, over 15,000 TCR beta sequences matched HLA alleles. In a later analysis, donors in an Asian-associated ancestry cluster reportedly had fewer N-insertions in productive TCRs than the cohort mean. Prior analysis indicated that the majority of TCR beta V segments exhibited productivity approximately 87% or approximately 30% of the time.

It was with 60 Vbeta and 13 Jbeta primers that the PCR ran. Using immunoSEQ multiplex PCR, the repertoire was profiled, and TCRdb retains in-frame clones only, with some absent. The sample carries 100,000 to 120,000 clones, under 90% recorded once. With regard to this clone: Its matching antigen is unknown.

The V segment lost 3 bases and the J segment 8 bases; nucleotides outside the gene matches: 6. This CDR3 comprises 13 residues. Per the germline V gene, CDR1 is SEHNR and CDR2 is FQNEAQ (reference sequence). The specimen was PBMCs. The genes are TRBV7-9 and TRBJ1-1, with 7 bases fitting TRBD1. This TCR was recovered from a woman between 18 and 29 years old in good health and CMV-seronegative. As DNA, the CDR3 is TGTGCCAGCAGCTTCAGGGGGACGGAAGAAGCTTTCTTT. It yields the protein CASSFRGTEEAFF.